Below, 4 T cell receptor beta chains from the same sample are listed, as sequenced in a study of early T cells in non-severe SARS-CoV-2 infection. TCRdb reprocessed the 5' RACE reads via MiXCR and lists one record per CDR3 protein. This sample has around 26,000 distinct CDR3 sequences, with about 4.4% found just once. The sequenced sample consisted of whole blood. Receptors were obtained from an adult who was a healthcare worker with PCR-confirmed SARS-CoV-2 infection or an uninfected control (not recorded which).

The table lists this clonotype with many counts. The chain joins TRBV6-6 to TRBJ2-3; tentatively, D is TRBD1 (7 bases). The germline V gene encodes CDR1 MNHNY and CDR2 SVGAGI (reference sequence). The V gene lost 4 bases and the J gene lost 0 bases, with 26 bases spanning the gap. The CDR3 runs to 20 residues. CDR3 DNA: TGTGCCAGCAGTTCCCGCCCCAGACAGGGAGGTCTCACTAGCACAGATACGCAGTATTTT. Protein: CASSSRPRQGGLTSTDTQYF.

The chain combines TRBV4-2 with TRBJ1-4, with unresolved D. Germline V gives CDR1 LGHNA, CDR2 YNFKEQ. This CDR3 contains 13 residues. Trimming cost V 0 bases and J 7 bases, with 6 bases left between them. CDR3 region: CASSQERGEKLFF. The CDR3 coding sequence is TGTGCCAGCAGCCAAGAACGCGGTGAAAAACTGTTTTTT.

A few counts support this clonotype. The chain combines TRBV18 with TRBJ2-3; D not resolved. The V gene lost 3 bases and the J gene lost 6 bases, with 7 bases spanning the gap. The germline V gene encodes CDR1 KGHSH and CDR2 LQKENI. The CDR3 is made up of 12 amino acids. The DNA of the CDR3 is TGTGCCAGCTCACCTCCCCTGGATACGCAGTATTTT. This encodes CASSPPLDTQYF.

This clonotype was seen ten or more times. This chain connects TRBV28 to TRBJ1-2; possibly TRBD1 for D (6 bases). V dropped 3 bases and J dropped 4 bases, with 12 bases sitting between them. The CDR3 extends over 14 amino acids. CDR1 and CDR2 (germline): MDHEN, SYDVKM. The CDR3 coding sequence is TGTGCCAGCAGTTTCTCAACAGGGATCTATGGCTACACCTTC. Its translation is CASSFSTGIYGYTF.